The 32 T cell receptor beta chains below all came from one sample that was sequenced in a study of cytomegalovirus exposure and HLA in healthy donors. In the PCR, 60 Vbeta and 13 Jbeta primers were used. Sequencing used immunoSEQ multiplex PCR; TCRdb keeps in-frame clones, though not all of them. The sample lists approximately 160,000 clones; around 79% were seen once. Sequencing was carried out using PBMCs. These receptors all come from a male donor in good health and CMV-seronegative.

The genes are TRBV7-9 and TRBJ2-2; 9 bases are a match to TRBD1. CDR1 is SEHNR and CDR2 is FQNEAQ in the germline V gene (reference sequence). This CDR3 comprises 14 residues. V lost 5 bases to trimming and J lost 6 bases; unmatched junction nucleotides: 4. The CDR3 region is CASSRDRDAGELFF. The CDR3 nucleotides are TGTGCCAGCAGCAGGGACAGGGACGCCGGGGAGCTGTTTTTT.

DNA for the CDR3: TGTGCCAGCAGCCCCCAGCTAGCGGGGACCTACGAGCAGTACTTC. Its protein is CASSPQLAGTYEQYF. The chain joins TRBV7-7 to TRBJ2-7, with 9 bases fitting TRBD2. CDR1 and CDR2 (germline): SSHAT, FNYEAQ (reference sequence). V lost 5 bases to trimming and J lost 2 bases; unmatched junction nucleotides: 7. The CDR3 runs 15 residues.

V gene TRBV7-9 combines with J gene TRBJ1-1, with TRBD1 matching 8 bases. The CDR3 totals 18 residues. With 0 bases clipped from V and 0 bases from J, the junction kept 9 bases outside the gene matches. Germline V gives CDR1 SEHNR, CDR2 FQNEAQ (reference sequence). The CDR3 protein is CASSLAEGTGLLNTEAFF. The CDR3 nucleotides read TGTGCCAGCAGCTTAGCGGAGGGGACAGGCCTATTGAACACTGAAGCTTTCTTT.

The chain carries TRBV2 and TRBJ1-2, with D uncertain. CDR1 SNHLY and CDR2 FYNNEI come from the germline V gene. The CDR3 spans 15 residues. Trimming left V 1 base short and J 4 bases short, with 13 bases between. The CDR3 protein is CASSEVLISGYGYTF. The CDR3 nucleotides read TGTGCCAGCAGTGAAGTATTGATTTCGGGCTATGGCTACACCTTC.

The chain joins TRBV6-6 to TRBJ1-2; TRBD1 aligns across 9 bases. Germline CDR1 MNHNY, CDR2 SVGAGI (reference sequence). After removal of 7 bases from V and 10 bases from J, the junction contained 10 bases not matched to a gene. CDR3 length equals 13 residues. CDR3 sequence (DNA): TGTGCCAGCACCTTGGGGACAGGGAGCAACTACACCTTC. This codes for CASTLGTGSNYTF.

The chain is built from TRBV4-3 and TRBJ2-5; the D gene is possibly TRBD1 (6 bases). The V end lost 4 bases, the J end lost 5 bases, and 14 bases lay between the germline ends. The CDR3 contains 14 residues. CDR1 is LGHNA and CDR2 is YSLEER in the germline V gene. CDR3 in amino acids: CASSPGAGRETQYF. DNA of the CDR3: TGCGCCAGCAGCCCAGGGGCAGGGCGGGAGACCCAGTACTTC.

The CDR3 spells CASSGTGWKAFF. The CDR3 coding sequence is TGTGCCAGCAGTGGGACAGGATGGAAGGCTTTCTTT. The chain combines TRBV25-1 with TRBJ1-1; the match to TRBD1 covers 7 bases. The CDR3 extends over 12 amino acids. J lost 11 bases, V lost 4 bases, and 7 bases had no gene match. The germline V gene has CDR1 MGHDK and CDR2 SYGVNS. Variable domain in full (rest from reference TRBV25-1 and TRBJ1-1): EADIYQTPRYLVIGTGKKITLECSQTMGHDKMYWYQQDPGMELHLIHYSYGVNSTEKGDLSSESTVSRIRTEHFPLTLESARPSHTSQYLCASSGTGWKAFFGQGTRLTVV.

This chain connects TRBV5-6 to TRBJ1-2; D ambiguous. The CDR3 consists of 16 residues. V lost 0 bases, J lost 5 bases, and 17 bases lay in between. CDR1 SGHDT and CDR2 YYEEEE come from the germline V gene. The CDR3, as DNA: TGTGCCAGCAGCTTGGCCAAGGCAGCGCTACCTTATGGCTACACCTTC. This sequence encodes CASSLAKAALPYGYTF.

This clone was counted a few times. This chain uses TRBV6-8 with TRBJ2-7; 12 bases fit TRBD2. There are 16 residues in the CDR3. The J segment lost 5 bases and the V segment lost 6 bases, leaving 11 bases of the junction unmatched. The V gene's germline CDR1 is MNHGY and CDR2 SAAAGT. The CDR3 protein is CASSYRLAGVLNEQYF. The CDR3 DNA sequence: TGTGCCAGCAGCTATAGACTAGCGGGAGTTCTGAACGAGCAGTACTTC.

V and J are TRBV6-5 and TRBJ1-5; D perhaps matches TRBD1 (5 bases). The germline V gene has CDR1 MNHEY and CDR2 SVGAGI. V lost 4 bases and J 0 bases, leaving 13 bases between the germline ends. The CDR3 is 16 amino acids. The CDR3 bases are TGTGCCAGCAGTTCCACAGGCTTTAGTAGCAATCAGCCCCAGCATTTT. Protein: CASSSTGFSSNQPQHF.

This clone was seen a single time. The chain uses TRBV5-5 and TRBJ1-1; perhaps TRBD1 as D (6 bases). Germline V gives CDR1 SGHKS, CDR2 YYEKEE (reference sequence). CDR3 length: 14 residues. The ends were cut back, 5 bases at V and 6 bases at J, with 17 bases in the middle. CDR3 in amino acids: CASSNRGGLAEAFF. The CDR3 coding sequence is TGTGCCAGCAGTAACCGAGGGGGTTTGGCTGAAGCTTTCTTT.

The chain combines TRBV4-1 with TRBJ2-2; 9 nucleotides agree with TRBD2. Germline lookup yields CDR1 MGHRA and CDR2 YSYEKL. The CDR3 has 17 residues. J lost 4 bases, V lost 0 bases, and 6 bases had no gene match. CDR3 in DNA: TGCGCCAGCAGCCAAGAGCCTAGCGGGGACCGCACCGGGGAGCTGTTTTTT. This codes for CASSQEPSGDRTGELFF.

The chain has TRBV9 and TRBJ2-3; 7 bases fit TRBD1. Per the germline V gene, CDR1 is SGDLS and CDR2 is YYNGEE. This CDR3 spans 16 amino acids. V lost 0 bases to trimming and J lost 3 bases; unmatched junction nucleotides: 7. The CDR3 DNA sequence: TGTGCCAGCAGCGTAGCTACGTCAGGGGGAACAGATACGCAGTATTTT. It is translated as CASSVATSGGTDTQYF.

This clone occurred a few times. In DNA form, the CDR3 reads TGTGCCAGCAGTGAACTAGACGGGAGGGCCGAGACCCAGTACTTC. Translating gives CASSELDGRAETQYF. The genes are TRBV6-1 and TRBJ2-5, with 8 nucleotides matching TRBD2. Germline V gene sequence: CDR1 MNHNS, CDR2 SASEGT. V was clipped by 2 bases and J by 5 bases; unmatched bases: 7. CDR3 length: 15 amino acids.

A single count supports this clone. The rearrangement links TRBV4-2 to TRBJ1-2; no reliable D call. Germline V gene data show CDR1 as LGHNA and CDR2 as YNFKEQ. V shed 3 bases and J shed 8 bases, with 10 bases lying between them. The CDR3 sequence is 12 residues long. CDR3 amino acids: CASSQPRGGYTF. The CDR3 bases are TGTGCCAGCAGCCAGCCTCGAGGGGGCTACACCTTC.

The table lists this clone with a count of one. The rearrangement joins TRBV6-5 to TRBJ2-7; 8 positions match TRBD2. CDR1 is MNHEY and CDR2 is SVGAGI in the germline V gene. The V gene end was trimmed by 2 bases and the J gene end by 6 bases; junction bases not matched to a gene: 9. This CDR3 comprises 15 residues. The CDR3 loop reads CASSYLPGLASEQYF. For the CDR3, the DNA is TGTGCCAGCAGTTACCTTCCAGGACTAGCCAGCGAGCAGTACTTC.

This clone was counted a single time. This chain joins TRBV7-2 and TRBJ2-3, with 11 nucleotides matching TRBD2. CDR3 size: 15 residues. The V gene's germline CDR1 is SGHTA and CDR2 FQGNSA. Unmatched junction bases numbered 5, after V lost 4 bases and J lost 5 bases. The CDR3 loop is CASSSVLAGGDTQYF. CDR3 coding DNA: TGTGCCAGCAGCTCCGTCCTAGCGGGGGGAGATACGCAGTATTTT.

The CDR3: CASSPSTGQGDGYTF. The CDR3 nucleotides are TGTGCCAGTAGTCCCTCCACTGGACAGGGGGATGGCTACACCTTC. V and J are TRBV19 and TRBJ1-2; 10 nucleotides agree with TRBD1. Losses at the gene ends were 5 bases for V and 6 bases for J; bases not matched to a gene: 9. CDR1 is LNHDA and CDR2 is SQIVND in the germline V gene (reference sequence). The CDR3 is 15 amino acids.

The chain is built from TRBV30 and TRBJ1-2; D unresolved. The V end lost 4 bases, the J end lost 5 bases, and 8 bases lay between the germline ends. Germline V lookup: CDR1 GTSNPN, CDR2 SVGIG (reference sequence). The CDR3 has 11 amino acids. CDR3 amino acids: CAWTGEYGYTF. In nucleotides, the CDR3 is TGTGCCTGGACCGGGGAATATGGCTACACCTTC.

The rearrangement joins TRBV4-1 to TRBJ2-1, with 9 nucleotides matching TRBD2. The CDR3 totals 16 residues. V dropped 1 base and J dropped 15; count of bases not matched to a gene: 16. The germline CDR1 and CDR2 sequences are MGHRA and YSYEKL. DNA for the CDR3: TGCGCCAGCAGCCAAGTCATAGAGGTACAGCGGGAGGCCGGGTTCTTC. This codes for CASSQVIEVQREAGFF.

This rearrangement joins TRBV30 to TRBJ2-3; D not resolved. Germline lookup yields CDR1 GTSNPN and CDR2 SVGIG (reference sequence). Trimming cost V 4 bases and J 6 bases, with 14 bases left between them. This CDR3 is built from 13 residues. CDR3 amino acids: CAWNPNLRDTQYF. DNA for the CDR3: TGTGCCTGGAACCCCAACCTCAGGGATACGCAGTATTTT.

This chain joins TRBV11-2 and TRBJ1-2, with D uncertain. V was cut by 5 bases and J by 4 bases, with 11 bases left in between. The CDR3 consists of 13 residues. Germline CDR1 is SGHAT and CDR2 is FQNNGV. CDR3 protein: CASSPLQTYGYTF. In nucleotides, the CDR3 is TGTGCCAGCAGCCCGTTACAAACCTATGGCTACACCTTC. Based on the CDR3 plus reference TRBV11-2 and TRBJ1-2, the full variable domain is EAGVAQSPRYKIIEKRQSVAFWCNPISGHATLYWYQQILGQGPKLLIQFQNNGVVDDSQLPKDRFSAERLKGVDSTLKIQPAKLEDSAVYLCASSPLQTYGYTFGSGTRLTVV.

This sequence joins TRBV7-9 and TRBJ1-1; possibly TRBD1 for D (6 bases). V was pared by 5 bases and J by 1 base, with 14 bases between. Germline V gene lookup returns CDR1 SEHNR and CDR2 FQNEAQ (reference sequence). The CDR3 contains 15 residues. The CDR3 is CASSLLGQSNTEAFF. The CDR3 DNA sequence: TGTGCCAGCAGCCTACTCGGACAGTCGAACACTGAAGCTTTCTTT.

CDR3 coding DNA: TGTGCCAGCAGTGGGTCCGGTGGTGAGCAGTTCTTC. This sequence encodes CASSGSGGEQFF. The V and J genes are TRBV2 and TRBJ2-1; D not resolved. Germline values: CDR1 SNHLY, CDR2 FYNNEI. There are 12 residues in the CDR3. V lost 4 bases and J 9 bases, leaving 10 bases between the germline ends.

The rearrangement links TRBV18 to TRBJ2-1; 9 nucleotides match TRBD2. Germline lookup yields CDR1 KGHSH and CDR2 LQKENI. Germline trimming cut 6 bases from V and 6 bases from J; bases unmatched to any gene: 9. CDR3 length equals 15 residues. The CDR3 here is CASSPPREGRNEQFF. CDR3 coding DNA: TGTGCCAGCTCTCCCCCGCGGGAGGGCCGCAATGAGCAGTTCTTC. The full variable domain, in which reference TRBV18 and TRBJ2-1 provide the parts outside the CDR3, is NAGVMQNPRHLVRRRGQEARLRCSPMKGHSHVYWYRQLPEEGLKFMVYLQKENIIDESGMPKERFSAEFPKEGPSILRIQQVVRGDSAAYFCASSPPREGRNEQFFGPGTRLTVL.

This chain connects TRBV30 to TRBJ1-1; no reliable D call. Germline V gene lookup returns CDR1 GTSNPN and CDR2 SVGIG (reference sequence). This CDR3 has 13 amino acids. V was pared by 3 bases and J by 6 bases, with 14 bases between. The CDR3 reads CAWRIRKSAEAFF. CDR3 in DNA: TGTGCCTGGAGAATAAGGAAAAGCGCTGAAGCTTTCTTT.

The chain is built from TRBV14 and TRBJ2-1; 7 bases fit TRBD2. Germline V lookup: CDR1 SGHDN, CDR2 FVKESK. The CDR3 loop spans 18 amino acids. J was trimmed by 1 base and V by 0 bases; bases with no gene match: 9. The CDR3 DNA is TGTGCCAGCAGCCAAGATAACTGGGGCGGGAGTTCCTACAATGAGCAGTTCTTC. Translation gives CASSQDNWGGSSYNEQFF.

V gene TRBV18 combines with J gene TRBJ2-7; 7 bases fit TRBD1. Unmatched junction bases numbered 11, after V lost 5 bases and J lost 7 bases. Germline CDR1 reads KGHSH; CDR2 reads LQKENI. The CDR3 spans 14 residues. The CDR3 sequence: CASSTPGGRWEQYF. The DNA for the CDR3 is TGTGCCAGCTCAACCCCAGGGGGTCGGTGGGAGCAGTACTTC.

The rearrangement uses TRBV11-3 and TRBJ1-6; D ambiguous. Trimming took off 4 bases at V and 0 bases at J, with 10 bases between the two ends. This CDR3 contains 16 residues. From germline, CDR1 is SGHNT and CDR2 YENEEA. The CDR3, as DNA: TGTGCCAGCAGCTCTGACTTTTACTCCTATAATTCACCCCTCCACTTT. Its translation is CASSSDFYSYNSPLHF.

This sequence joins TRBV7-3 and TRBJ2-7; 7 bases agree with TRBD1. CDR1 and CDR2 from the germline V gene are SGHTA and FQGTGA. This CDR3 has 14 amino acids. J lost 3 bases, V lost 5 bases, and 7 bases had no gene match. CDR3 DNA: TGTGCCAGCAGCCCCACAGGGGCAGGCTACGAGCAGTACTTC. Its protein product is CASSPTGAGYEQYF.

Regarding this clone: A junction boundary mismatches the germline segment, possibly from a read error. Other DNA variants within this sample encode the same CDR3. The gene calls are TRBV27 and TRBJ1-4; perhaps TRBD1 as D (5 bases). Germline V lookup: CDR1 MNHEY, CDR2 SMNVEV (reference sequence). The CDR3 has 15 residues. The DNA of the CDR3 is TGTGCCAGCAGTCCTAGGGGCACAACTAATGAAAAACTATTTTTT. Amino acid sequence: CASSPRGTTNEKLFF.

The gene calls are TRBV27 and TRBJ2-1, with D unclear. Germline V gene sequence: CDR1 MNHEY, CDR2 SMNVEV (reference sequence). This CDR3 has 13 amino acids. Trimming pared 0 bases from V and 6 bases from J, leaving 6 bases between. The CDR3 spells CASSLSSGNEQFF. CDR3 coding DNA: TGTGCCAGCAGTTTATCCTCCGGCAATGAGCAGTTCTTC.